This record covers a single T cell receptor (beta chain). This sample stems from a study of blood T cell repertoires in COVID-19. Study at large: The United States, Italy and Spain were the sources of the acute and convalescent COVID-19 samples. T cells, B-cell-depleted T cells, or PBMCs supplied cDNA or gDNA.

Under the authors' procedure: Counts of nucleated cells, estimated from reference gene primer amplification, were obtained. The repertoire was sequenced with immunoSEQ multiplex PCR; TCRdb's copy has only in-frame clones and lacks some. V and J calls plus clone size are reproduced from that table; the DNA served to infer D and trimming. This table holds 130,000 or so clones, over 65% found once. This CDR3 region has 15 residues. The chain recombines TRBV21-1 with TRBJ1-4; the table's D call of TRBD1 was not tested on the DNA. TRBV21-1 is designated a pseudogene. Sequencing was done on a sample of peripheral blood. The source is a man between 60 and 75 years old with acute or convalescent COVID-19. The CDR3 is CASNPQGDKGEKLFF. DNA of the CDR3: TGTGCCAGCAACCCGCAGGGGGACAAGGGTGAAAAACTGTTTTTT.